This T cell receptor beta chain was profiled in a study of cytomegalovirus exposure and HLA in healthy donors. General observations from the study: Later, TCR association rates were found to vary by HLA locus, highest for DRB1 and lowest for HLA-C. The productive fraction for most TCR beta V segments was about 87% or about 30% in an earlier analysis. There were reportedly fewer N-insertions in an Asian-associated ancestry cluster than the approximately 640-donor mean, in a later analysis. Reports credit the classifier with highly specific, highly sensitive diagnosis of cytomegalovirus status.

On this clone: Its antigen is as yet unknown.

The CDR3 is 14 residues long. V dropped 3 bases and J dropped 4; count of bases not matched to a gene: 2. Germline CDR1 is KGHSH and CDR2 is LQKENI. The primer mix had 60 Vbeta and 13 Jbeta primers. Only in-frame clones appear in the TCRdb table, and some are missing; sequencing was by immunoSEQ multiplex PCR. Of roughly 160,000 clones in the sample, 85% were seen once. The chain links TRBV18 to TRBJ1-4; 7 bases map to TRBD1. The sequence was obtained from a boy aged 2 to 9 in good health and CMV-seronegative. What was sequenced was PBMCs. DNA for the CDR3: TGTGCCAGCTCACCTTACAGGGGTAATGAAAAACTGTTTTTT. Encoded protein: CASSPYRGNEKLFF.